This T cell receptor beta chain was found in a study of beta chain features in type 1 diabetes. General study findings and limits: Naive, central memory and regulatory TCRB repertoires appeared more similar among patients than healthy donors. In every one of the four CD4+ subsets, TCRB CDR3s were moderately but significantly shorter in Type 1 diabetes patients. More deletions and fewer insertions at VDJ junctions were found in patients with type 1 diabetes. Although PCR might favor shorter templates, it would do so equally in patients and controls.

There are a few counts of this clone. Antigen specificity is unknown. All of the isolated RNA was reverse transcribed, so expressed TCRB transcripts were sequenced. Some clones are missing from TCRdb's copy, which holds only in-frame ones; the method was immunoSEQ multiplex PCR. The top ten hold more than 0.1% of the sample, which has around 690,000 clones, around 12% seen once. Germline V gives CDR1 SGHTS, CDR2 YDEGEE. This CDR3 has 14 amino acids. V gave up 4 bases and J gave up 2 bases; unmatched junction bases: 5. The sequenced material came from naive CD4+ T cells from blood. This sequence joins TRBV5-8 and TRBJ1-2, with 7 bases matching TRBD1. The TCR was taken from a man aged 30-40 years with type 1 diabetes. The CDR3 is CASSMTGTNYGYTF. Written as DNA, the CDR3 is TGTGCCAGCAGCATGACAGGGACCAACTATGGCTACACCTTC. Full variable domain (outside the CDR3, taken from reference TRBV5-8 and TRBJ1-2): EAGVTQSPTHLIKTRGQQATLRCSPISGHTSVYWYQQALGLGLQFLLWYDEGEERNRGNFPPRFSGRQFPNYSSELNVNALELEDSALYLCASSMTGTNYGYTFGSGTRLTVV.